The 17 T cell receptor beta chains presented below share a single source sample, sequenced in a study of vaccination effects on CD4 cells after COVID-19. Antigen-specific CD4+ T cell clonotypes were called by their expansion after viral peptide-pool culture in ViraFEST. Scientists isolated CD4+ T cells after an approximately 10-day culture period ended. Absence of prior SARS-CoV-2 infection characterized the vaccine recipients, who showed negative nucleocapsid antibodies. Using immunoSEQ multiplex PCR, the repertoire was profiled, and TCRdb retains in-frame clones only, with some absent. Of around 68,000 clones in the sample, under 90% are singletons; the top ten hold roughly an eighth. No antigens are known for them. This specimen was CD4+ T cells from PBMCs cultured with SARS-CoV-2 spike peptides, taken before COVID-19 vaccination. The receptors originated from a human donor who received a COVID-19 vaccine.

The chain combines TRBV24-1 with TRBJ2-5; D tentatively reads TRBD1 or TRBD2 (7 bases each). This CDR3 contains 16 residues. Trimming removed 3 bases at V and 3 bases at J, with 16 bases between. Germline CDR1 and CDR2: KGHDR and SFDVKD. CDR3 in amino acids: CATSDGGGQKEETQYF. The CDR3 DNA sequence: TGTGCCACCAGTGATGGGGGGGGACAGAAAGAAGAGACCCAGTACTTC.

The chain couples TRBV3-1 (or the pseudogene TRBV3-2) to TRBJ2-2, with D uncertain. There are 14 residues in the CDR3. The germline V gene has CDR1 LGHDT and CDR2 YNNKEL (reference sequence). V shed 0 bases and J shed 5 bases, with 7 bases lying between them. This CDR3 is CASSQDSTTGELFF. The CDR3 nucleotides read TGTGCCAGCAGCCAAGATTCCACGACCGGGGAGCTGTTTTTT.

The V call is TRBV6-5, the J call TRBJ2-7; weak D call: TRBD2 (7 bases). Germline CDR1 and CDR2: MNHEY and SVGAGI. Between the trimmed V and J ends, which lost 0 bases and 6 bases, there was a span of 12 bases. The CDR3 has 14 residues. The CDR3 DNA sequence: TGTGCCAGCAGTTACTCGGCAGGGGAGGGCGAGCAGTACGTC. This gives the protein CASSYSAGEGEQYV.

The chain uses TRBV5-1 and TRBJ2-1; 12 bases match TRBD2. The CDR3 totals 17 residues. V shed 1 base and J 2 bases; nucleotides not matched to a gene: 4. CDR1 is SGHRS, CDR2 YFSETQ, per germline. The DNA for the CDR3 is TGCGCCAGCAGCTTGTCACCTAGCGGGGGGGCCTACAATGAGCAGTTCTTC. This gives the protein CASSLSPSGGAYNEQFF.

This chain links TRBV7-2 with TRBJ2-1, with TRBD1 as a possible D gene (5 bases). This CDR3 has 13 amino acids. With 2 bases removed from V and 4 bases from J, the gap between germline ends came to 6 bases. The V gene's germline CDR1 is SGHTA and CDR2 FQGNSA. CDR3 nucleotides: TGTGCCAGCAGCTTACAGGGATACAATGAGCAGTTCTTC. Residues: CASSLQGYNEQFF.

The J gene is TRBJ2-7, the V gene TRBV23-1; D remains unclear. TRBV23-1 is placed among ORFs of uncertain function. V was shortened by 3 bases and J by 6 bases, with 24 bases between the two germline ends. The CDR3 loop spans 17 amino acids. Here the CDR3 reads CASSHPMGLISTGEQYV. The DNA for the CDR3 is TGCGCCAGCAGTCATCCCATGGGATTAATTTCGACGGGCGAGCAGTACGTC.

The chain joins TRBV19 to TRBJ2-3; no clear D. Germline loops: CDR1 LNHDA, CDR2 SQIVND (reference sequence). V shed 10 bases and J shed 5 bases, with 4 bases lying between them. CDR3 length: 9 amino acids. The CDR3 spells CAIQDTQYF. DNA for the CDR3: TGTGCCATACAAGATACGCAGTATTTT.

CDR3 in amino acids: CASSLERGGLADTQYF. The CDR3 bases are TGCGCCAGCAGCCTTGAGCGGGGGGGCCTCGCAGATACGCAGTATTTT. The chain links TRBV5-1 to TRBJ2-3; 10 bases align to TRBD2. V dropped 4 bases and J dropped 4; count of bases not matched to a gene: 9. The CDR3 loop spans 16 amino acids. Germline CDR1 SGHRS, CDR2 YFSETQ.

This clone was seen a few times. This rearrangement joins TRBV10-2 to TRBJ1-1; possible D gene TRBD1, 5 bases. The germline V gene encodes CDR1 WSHSY and CDR2 SAAADI. This CDR3 is built from 13 residues. Deletions cut 2 bases from V and 3 bases from J, with 7 bases between. The CDR3 DNA follows: TGCGCCAGCAGTGAGCTAGGGGACACTGAAGCTTTCTTT. Protein product: CASSELGDTEAFF.

This clone appeared once. This chain links TRBV28 with TRBJ2-5, with TRBD1 matching 7 bases. The germline CDR1 and CDR2 sequences are MDHEN and SYDVKM. The V and J ends lost 5 bases and 2 bases, in that order; junction bases with no gene match: 5. This CDR3 spans 14 amino acids. Written as DNA, the CDR3 is TGTGCCAGCAGTCCGACAGGGCCGCAAGAGACCCAGTACTTC. Amino acid sequence: CASSPTGPQETQYF.

V and J are TRBV5-1 and TRBJ2-1; 8 nucleotides line up with TRBD2. This CDR3 contains 13 residues. Germline V gene lookup returns CDR1 SGHRS and CDR2 YFSETQ. V lost 6 bases, J lost 9 bases, and 8 bases stayed unmatched. The CDR3 bases are TGCGCCAGCACGAATCGACTAGCGAGTGAGCAGTTCTTC. It codes for CASTNRLASEQFF.

V is TRBV7-9 and J is TRBJ1-4, with D possibly TRBD1 on 5 matching bases. Germline loops: CDR1 SEHNR, CDR2 FQNEAQ (reference sequence). V lost 6 bases, J lost 2 bases, and 10 bases lay in between. The CDR3 totals 14 residues. The CDR3: CASRLGDTNEKLFF. The CDR3 DNA reads as TGTGCCAGCAGGCTAGGGGATACTAATGAAAAACTGTTTTTT. The complete variable domain, with remaining parts taken from reference TRBV7-9 and TRBJ1-4, reads DTGVSQNPRHKITKRGQNVTFRCDPISEHNRLYWYRQTLGQGPEFLTYFQNEAQLEKSRLLSDRFSAERPKGSFSTLEIQRTEQGDSAMYLCASRLGDTNEKLFFGSGTQLSVL.

This chain uses TRBV6-5 with TRBJ2-3, with 11 bases aligning to TRBD2. V shed 3 bases and J 7 bases; nucleotides not matched to a gene: 3. The length of the CDR3 is 14 residues. The germline V gene has CDR1 MNHEY and CDR2 SVGAGI. The CDR3 sequence is CASSYLAGGNTQYF. The CDR3 DNA sequence: TGTGCCAGCAGTTATCTAGCGGGAGGTAATACGCAGTATTTT.

A few counts support this clone. This rearrangement joins TRBV28 to TRBJ2-7, with D possibly matching TRBD1 (6 bases). The CDR3 sequence is 14 residues long. The germline V gene has CDR1 MDHEN and CDR2 SYDVKM. V lost 6 bases to trimming and J lost 3 bases, with 15 bases between them. CDR3 region: CASSEPGHIYEQYV. The DNA for the CDR3 is TGTGCCAGCAGCGAACCGGGACACATCTACGAGCAGTACGTC.

The rearrangement uses TRBV24-1 and TRBJ2-2; D may be TRBD1 (6 bases). The CDR3 covers 16 residues. Trimming stripped 4 bases from V and 0 bases from J, with 11 bases between. Germline CDR1 KGHDR, CDR2 SFDVKD. The CDR3 loop is CATSDVQGSNTGELFF. The CDR3 DNA reads as TGTGCCACCAGTGACGTACAGGGATCGAACACCGGGGAGCTGTTTTTT.

This clone was counted once. The chain employs TRBV3-1 (or the pseudogene TRBV3-2) and TRBJ2-1; unclear D gene. The CDR3 loop spans 17 amino acids. V lost 0 bases and J lost 0, with 12 bases in between. CDR1 LGHDT and CDR2 YNNKEL come from the germline V gene (reference sequence). CDR3 nucleotide sequence: TGTGCCAGCAGCCAAGATTTCCGTACAAGCTCCTACAATGAGCAGTTCTTC. The encoded protein is CASSQDFRTSSYNEQFF.

The chain combines TRBV5-1 with TRBJ1-1; TRBD1 is a possible D gene (6 bases). CDR3 size: 15 residues. In germline, CDR1 is SGHRS, CDR2 YFSETQ. V dropped 3 bases and J dropped 6 bases, with 18 bases sitting between them. The CDR3 nucleotides read TGCGCCAGCAGCTCCCCACAGGGAAGGATGTCTGAAGCTTTCTTT. This codes for CASSSPQGRMSEAFF.